This entry describes one TCR beta chain. This CDR3 has 16 residues. Germline V CDR1 and CDR2: LGHNA, YNFKEQ. Germline trimming cut 0 bases from V and 6 bases from J; bases unmatched to any gene: 9. The sample belongs to a study of blood T cell repertoires in COVID-19. TCRdb keeps only in-frame clones here, not all; method: immunoSEQ multiplex PCR. In the table there are around 260,000 clones, roughly four fifths of which are singletons. This TCR was sampled from a man aged 25 to 45 with acute COVID-19. Sequenced input: PBMCs or T cells enriched from blood (not recorded which). The rearrangement joins TRBV4-2 to TRBJ1-2, with 8 nucleotides matching TRBD1. CDR3 sequence reads: CASSQELGQGADGYTF. DNA of the CDR3: TGTGCCAGCAGCCAAGAACTGGGCCAGGGGGCAGATGGCTACACCTTC.